This entry is about one TCR beta chain. What it recognizes is unknown. This CDR3 is built from 15 residues. Looked up from germline, CDR1 is MNHNY and CDR2 is SVGAGI (reference sequence). The V end lost 0 bases, the J end lost 0 bases, and 9 bases lay between the germline ends. This entry belongs to a study of T cell responses to AZD1222 COVID-19 vaccine. Libraries were prepared by immunoSEQ multiplex PCR; TCRdb keeps only in-frame clonotypes and omits some of them. The sample yields 90,000 to 150,000 clones, around 86% seen once. Study-wide findings and caveats: Researchers took repertoire samples only after the peak T cell response had come. The donor cohort was predominantly white British with a female majority, and clonal diversity may have been underestimated. Spike-specific TCR breadth and depth both grew after two AZD1222 doses. Nearly half of the spike-specific TCRs reportedly recognize variant regions that carry no mutations.

V usage is TRBV6-6 and J usage is TRBJ2-7; no clear D gene. Sequences were derived from peripheral blood, sampled on day 0 of AZD1222 vaccination. The source of this sequence is an adult in good health. DNA of the CDR3: TGTGCCAGCAGTTACTCCCGGACGGTCTCCTACGAGCAGTACTTC. This codes for CASSYSRTVSYEQYF.